The 27 T cell receptor beta chains below all came from one sample that was sequenced in a study of a mutant IDH1 vaccine in newly diagnosed glioma. Their cognate antigens are unknown. The table came from immunoSEQ multiplex PCR; TCRdb's copy has only in-frame clones and leaves some out. The sample lists about 21,000 clones; just under 90% were seen once. The sample's time point: week 11, during vaccination. With topical imiquimod, each dose of the vaccine consisted of 300 ug of mutant IDH1 20-mer peptide. The specimen was PBMCs, collected from a glioma patient whose treatment included an IDH1 peptide vaccine. These receptor sequences come from a woman aged 40 to 49 with glioma.

V is TRBV19 and J is TRBJ1-5; D call uncertain. Trimming took off 5 bases at V and 1 base at J, with 6 bases between the two ends. CDR3 length: 13 residues. From germline, CDR1 is LNHDA and CDR2 SQIVND (reference sequence). This chain's CDR3 is CASSEQSNQPQHF. DNA of the CDR3: TGTGCCAGTAGTGAGCAAAGCAATCAGCCCCAGCATTTT.

The chain uses TRBV5-1 and TRBJ2-7, with D perhaps TRBD2 (5 bases). V lost 1 base, J lost 4 bases, and 15 bases lay in between. The CDR3 runs 15 residues. CDR1 is SGHRS and CDR2 is YFSETQ in the germline V gene. The CDR3 here is CASSLMAGASYEQYF. CDR3 nucleotides: TGCGCCAGCAGCTTGATGGCGGGCGCAAGTTACGAGCAGTACTTC.

CDR3 in amino acids: CASSQQMGSPLHF. The DNA of the CDR3 is TGTGCCAGCAGCCAGCAGATGGGATCACCCCTCCACTTT. The V call is TRBV14, the J call TRBJ1-6; D remains ambiguous. The germline V gene has CDR1 SGHDN and CDR2 FVKESK. Trimming left V 3 bases short and J 10 bases short, with 10 bases between. This CDR3 is 13 amino acids long. Based on the CDR3 plus reference TRBV14 and TRBJ1-6, the full variable domain is EAGVTQFPSHSVIEKGQTVTLRCDPISGHDNLYWYRRVMGKEIKFLLHFVKESKQDESGMPNNRFLAERTGGTYSTLKVQPAELEDSGVYFCASSQQMGSPLHFGNGTRLTVT.

This chain uses TRBV2 with TRBJ1-5, with a weak D call TRBD1 (6 bases). The CDR3 consists of 15 residues. Germline-derived CDR1 and CDR2 are SNHLY and FYNNEI. Between the trimmed V and J ends, which lost 7 bases and 2 bases, there was a span of 15 bases. The CDR3 nucleotides read TGTGCCAGCAATGAGTATCAGGGGCGCAATCAGCCCCAGCATTTT. Its protein is CASNEYQGRNQPQHF.

This sequence joins TRBV2 and TRBJ1-1, with D perhaps matching TRBD1 (5 bases). The CDR3 contains 17 residues. Trimming took off 5 bases at V and 3 bases at J, with 22 bases between the two ends. Germline assignment: CDR1 SNHLY and CDR2 FYNNEI. The CDR3 nucleotides read TGTGCCAGCAGTATCGGCAGGGTTAACCCAGGGTACACTGAAGCTTTCTTT. It encodes CASSIGRVNPGYTEAFF.

This chain connects TRBV29-1 to TRBJ2-5; 8 bases agree with TRBD1. The germline V gene has CDR1 SQVTM and CDR2 ANQGSEA. The CDR3 has 12 residues. Trimming took 7 bases from V and 2 from J; bases not matched to a gene: 3. The CDR3: CSGRQGQETQYF. The CDR3 DNA sequence: TGCAGCGGACGACAGGGGCAAGAGACCCAGTACTTC.

CDR3 sequence reads: CSVGPRGFWAGANVLTF. CDR3 nucleotides: TGCAGCGTTGGCCCGAGGGGGTTTTGGGCTGGGGCCAACGTCCTGACTTTC. The chain employs TRBV29-1 and TRBJ2-6; the D gene is possibly TRBD1 (6 bases). V gave up 4 bases and J gave up 2 bases, with 18 bases separating them. The germline gives CDR1 SQVTM, CDR2 ANQGSEA. CDR3 length: 17 amino acids.

This chain joins TRBV25-1 and TRBJ1-5; no definite D call. Germline CDR1 reads MGHDK; CDR2 reads SYGVNS. V lost 4 bases, J lost 5 bases, and 9 bases lay in between. The CDR3 consists of 13 residues. This CDR3 is CASSGEGHQPQHF. CDR3 bases: TGTGCCAGCAGTGGAGAGGGCCATCAGCCCCAGCATTTT. Variable domain in full (rest from reference TRBV25-1 and TRBJ1-5): EADIYQTPRYLVIGTGKKITLECSQTMGHDKMYWYQQDPGMELHLIHYSYGVNSTEKGDLSSESTVSRIRTEHFPLTLESARPSHTSQYLCASSGEGHQPQHFGDGTRLSIL.

V and J are TRBV5-6 and TRBJ2-7, with D perhaps matching TRBD2 (7 bases). The CDR3 is 13 amino acids. V lost 7 bases, J lost 3 bases, and 14 bases lay in between. The V gene's germline CDR1 is SGHDT and CDR2 YYEEEE. The CDR3 nucleotides read TGTGCCAGCGCATCGGGGGGCTTCTACGAGCAGTACTTC. Amino acid sequence: CASASGGFYEQYF.

This clone occurred once. In DNA form, the CDR3 reads TGCGCCAGCAGCGCACAGGGTGCGGTCACTGAAGCTTTCTTT. This translates into CASSAQGAVTEAFF. V usage is TRBV5-1 and J usage is TRBJ1-1; tentatively, D is TRBD1 (6 bases). Per the germline V gene, CDR1 is SGHRS and CDR2 is YFSETQ. The germline V and J ends were trimmed by 4 bases and 4 bases, with 14 bases remaining between them. CDR3 length equals 14 residues. Variable domain in full (rest from reference TRBV5-1 and TRBJ1-1): KAGVTQTPRYLIKTRGQQVTLSCSPISGHRSVSWYQQTPGQGLQFLFEYFSETQRNKGNFPGRFSGRQFSNSRSEMNVSTLELGDSALYLCASSAQGAVTEAFFGQGTRLTVV.

The CDR3 sequence: CASSLTEGSVAFF. The CDR3 nucleotides are TGTGCCAGCAGCTTGACTGAGGGTTCGGTAGCTTTCTTT. The gene calls are TRBV5-4 and TRBJ1-1, with D unresolved. CDR1 is SGHNT, CDR2 YYREEE, per germline (reference sequence). Trimming removed 1 base from V and 10 bases from J, with 14 bases in between. The CDR3 is 13 residues long.

This clone was seen a single time. The chain is built from TRBV6-5 and TRBJ1-1, with D unclear. Per the germline V gene, CDR1 is MNHEY and CDR2 is SVGAGI. The ends were cut back, 0 bases at V and 0 bases at J, with 2 bases in the middle. The CDR3 extends over 13 amino acids. CDR3 bases: TGTGCCAGCAGTTACTCCGTGAACACTGAAGCTTTCTTT. Its protein is CASSYSVNTEAFF.

The table lists this clone with a few counts. The V call is TRBV5-1, the J call TRBJ2-5; 7 bases are a match to TRBD2. This CDR3 is built from 14 residues. Germline CDR1 SGHRS, CDR2 YFSETQ. The V and J ends lost 4 bases and 7 bases, in that order; junction bases with no gene match: 10. CDR3 in amino acids: CASSGRGTDGTQYF. The CDR3 DNA sequence: TGCGCCAGCAGCGGGAGGGGAACCGACGGGACCCAGTACTTC.

The chain has TRBV4-2 and TRBJ1-1; 7 bases align to TRBD1. The CDR3 has 14 amino acids. V gave up 1 base and J gave up 7 bases; unmatched junction bases: 6. Per the germline V gene, CDR1 is LGHNA and CDR2 is YNFKEQ. The CDR3 DNA follows: TGTGCCAGCAGCCAAGTGACAGGGTTTGTTGAAGCTTTCTTT. Protein: CASSQVTGFVEAFF.

The rearrangement joins TRBV30 to TRBJ2-7; perhaps TRBD1 as D (5 bases). The germline gives CDR1 GTSNPN, CDR2 SVGIG (reference sequence). Trimming took 3 bases from V and 8 from J, leaving 17 bases between them. This CDR3 spans 13 amino acids. CDR3 coding DNA: TGTGCCTGGAGGGGGCAACAGATTTTACAGCAGTACTTC. Translation: CAWRGQQILQQYF.

This chain connects TRBV15 to TRBJ2-7; D possibly corresponds to TRBD2 (5 bases). CDR3 length equals 14 residues. The ends were cut back, 0 bases at V and 7 bases at J, with 13 bases in the middle. The germline gives CDR1 LNHNV, CDR2 YYDKDF (reference sequence). CDR3 sequence reads: CATSRDPSSREQYF. In DNA form, the CDR3 reads TGTGCCACCAGCAGAGATCCATCTAGCAGGGAGCAGTACTTC. Drawing the rest from reference TRBV15 and TRBJ2-7, the complete variable domain is DAMVIQNPRYQVTQFGKPVTLSCSQTLNHNVMYWYQQKSSQAPKLLFHYYDKDFNNEADTPDNFQSRRPNTSFCFLDIRSPGLGDTAMYLCATSRDPSSREQYFGPGTRLTVT.

V and J are TRBV7-6 and TRBJ2-2; D remains unclear. The germline CDR1 and CDR2 sequences are SGHVS and FNYEAQ. The CDR3 has 14 amino acids. Trimming pared 8 bases from V and 1 base from J, leaving 11 bases between. CDR3 in amino acids: CASQRQENTGELFF. The CDR3 DNA reads as TGTGCCAGCCAAAGGCAGGAGAACACCGGGGAGCTGTTTTTT.

CDR3 coding DNA: TGTGCCAGCTCACCACCGAACGGGAGGGCCACGGTGAATGAGCAGTTCTTC. This codes for CASSPPNGRATVNEQFF. The rearrangement uses TRBV18 and TRBJ2-1, with 8 nucleotides matching TRBD2. CDR3 length equals 17 residues. J gave up 7 bases and V 0 bases, and 11 bases lay outside the gene matches. Germline V gene data show CDR1 as KGHSH and CDR2 as LQKENI.

The chain couples TRBV29-1 to TRBJ2-5, with 11 bases matching TRBD1. Germline V CDR1 and CDR2: SQVTM, ANQGSEA. This CDR3 spans 16 amino acids. Trimming removed 6 bases from V and 5 bases from J; junction bases left unmatched: 14. The CDR3 here is CSVGDRDRGFGETQYF. CDR3 in DNA: TGCAGCGTCGGCGACCGGGACAGGGGGTTCGGGGAGACCCAGTACTTC. The full variable domain, completed using reference TRBV29-1 and TRBJ2-5, is SAVISQKPSRDICQRGTSLTIQCQVDSQVTMMFWYRQQPGQSLTLIATANQGSEATYESGFVIDKFPISRPNLTFSTLTVSNMSPEDSSIYLCSVGDRDRGFGETQYFGPGTRLLVL.

The chain combines TRBV6-1 with TRBJ1-5, with TRBD1 matching over 7 bases. Germline V lookup: CDR1 MNHNS, CDR2 SASEGT. The CDR3 is 20 amino acids. The V segment lost 1 base and the J segment 0 bases; nucleotides outside the gene matches: 15. CDR3 residues: CASSEVLNLGRGYSNQPQHF. CDR3 in DNA: TGTGCCAGCAGTGAAGTATTAAACTTGGGCAGGGGGTATAGCAATCAGCCCCAGCATTTT.

The chain combines TRBV2 with TRBJ1-4, with a tentative D call TRBD1 (5 bases). The CDR3 is 17 amino acids. The germline V gene encodes CDR1 SNHLY and CDR2 FYNNEI. V lost 4 bases to trimming and J lost 0 bases, with 15 bases between them. CDR3 nucleotides: TGTGCCAGCAGTGGAGTAGGGGAGGGTACAACTAATGAAAAACTGTTTTTT. Protein: CASSGVGEGTTNEKLFF.

V usage is TRBV30 and J usage is TRBJ2-7; 8 bases agree with TRBD2. The CDR3 length is 13 residues. Germline V CDR1 and CDR2: GTSNPN, SVGIG (reference sequence). The V and J ends lost 2 bases and 5 bases, in that order; junction bases with no gene match: 5. This CDR3 is CAWSLAGTNEQYF. The CDR3 DNA follows: TGTGCCTGGAGTTTAGCGGGAACGAACGAGCAGTACTTC.

This sequence joins TRBV4-3 and TRBJ1-3, with D unclear. Germline CDR1 reads LGHNA; CDR2 reads YSLEER. This CDR3 region has 13 residues. V gave up 0 bases and J gave up 6 bases, with 6 bases separating them. The CDR3 here is CASSQELENTIYF. The CDR3 DNA follows: TGCGCCAGCAGCCAAGAGCTGGAAAACACCATATATTTT.

The rearrangement uses TRBV10-3 and TRBJ1-5; possibly TRBD1 for D (5 bases). V shed 3 bases and J shed 4 bases, with 10 bases lying between them. The CDR3 runs to 14 residues. CDR1 is ENHRY and CDR2 is SYGVKD in the germline V gene. CDR3 DNA sequence: TGTGCCATCAGTGACCGACAGCTAAATCAGCCCCAGCATTTT. It codes for CAISDRQLNQPQHF.

This chain joins TRBV4-1 and TRBJ1-1, with a weak D call TRBD1 (6 bases). CDR1 and CDR2 (germline): MGHRA, YSYEKL. The CDR3 runs 17 residues. V was pared by 4 bases and J by 1 base, with 19 bases between. CDR3 DNA sequence: TGCGCCAGCAGCCCCCGGGGGGCAGACAGCGCGAACACTGAAGCTTTCTTT. Its protein product is CASSPRGADSANTEAFF.

J is TRBJ2-7 and V is TRBV6-1; D might be TRBD1 (7 bases). V lost 1 base and J 0 bases, leaving 13 bases between the germline ends. The CDR3 is made up of 16 amino acids. The germline V gene has CDR1 MNHNS and CDR2 SASEGT. The CDR3 region is CASSEGRGRSSYEQYF. The CDR3 region has the DNA TGTGCCAGCAGTGAAGGCAGGGGGAGGTCCTCCTACGAGCAGTACTTC.

The chain has TRBV2 and TRBJ1-5; D not certain. Trimming took off 2 bases at V and 1 base at J, with 0 bases between the two ends. This CDR3 comprises 12 residues. Germline V gene data show CDR1 as SNHLY and CDR2 as FYNNEI. The CDR3 sequence is CASSESNQPQHF. Here the CDR3 DNA reads TGTGCCAGCAGTGAAAGCAATCAGCCCCAGCATTTT. Filled out from reference TRBV2 and TRBJ1-5, the complete variable domain reads EPEVTQTPSHQVTQMGQEVILRCVPISNHLYFYWYRQILGQKVEFLVSFYNNEISEKSEIFDDQFSVERPDGSNFTLKIRSTKLEDSAMYFCASSESNQPQHFGDGTRLSIL.